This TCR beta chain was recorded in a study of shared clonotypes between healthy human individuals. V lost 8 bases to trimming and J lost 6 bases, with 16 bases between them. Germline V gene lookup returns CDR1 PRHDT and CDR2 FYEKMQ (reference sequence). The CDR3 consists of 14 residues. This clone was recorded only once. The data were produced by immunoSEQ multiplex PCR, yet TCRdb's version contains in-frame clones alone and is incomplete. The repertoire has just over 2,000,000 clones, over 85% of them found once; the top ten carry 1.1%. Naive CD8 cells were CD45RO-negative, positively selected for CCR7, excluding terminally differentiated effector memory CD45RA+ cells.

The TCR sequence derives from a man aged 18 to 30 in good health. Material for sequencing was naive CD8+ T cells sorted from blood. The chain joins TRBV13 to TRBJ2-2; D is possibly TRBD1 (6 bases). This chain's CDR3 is CASLGHGLSGELFF. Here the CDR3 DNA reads TGTGCCAGCCTGGGACACGGCCTCTCCGGGGAGCTGTTTTTT.